The 29 T cell receptor beta chains listed next were all sequenced from one sample in a study of cytomegalovirus exposure and HLA in healthy donors. PCR amplification relied on 60 Vbeta primers (plus 13 Jbeta primers). TCRdb's table, derived via immunoSEQ multiplex PCR, lists solely in-frame clones and lacks some. The sample consists of 150,000 or so clones, 83% of them appearing once. The sequencing sample was made of PBMCs. The receptors derive from a man in his fifties in good health and CMV-seropositive.

This clone was detected only once. The chain employs TRBV2 and TRBJ1-3; no reliable D call. With 6 bases removed from V and 4 bases from J, the gap between germline ends came to 10 bases. CDR1 and CDR2 from the germline V gene are SNHLY and FYNNEI. This CDR3 has 13 amino acids. CDR3 bases: TGTGCCAGCAGCGCTGGTCAGGGAAACACCATATATTTT. Amino acid sequence: CASSAGQGNTIYF.

Written as DNA, the CDR3 is TGCGCCAGCAGCCAAGATGTTAGGGGGTCAAATGAGCAGTTCTTC. Protein sequence: CASSQDVRGSNEQFF. V is TRBV4-3 and J is TRBJ2-1; weak D call: TRBD1 (6 bases). Germline loops: CDR1 LGHNA, CDR2 YSLEER. The ends were cut back, 0 bases at V and 7 bases at J, with 13 bases in the middle. CDR3 size: 15 residues.

The chain couples TRBV6-4 to TRBJ2-7, with 11 bases fitting TRBD2. J lost 2 bases, V lost 8 bases, and 14 bases had no gene match. CDR3 length equals 17 residues. From germline, CDR1 is MRHNA and CDR2 SNTAGT. CDR3 coding DNA: TGTGCCAGCGTTCCGGGACTAGCGGAAACCCGAACCTACGAGCAGTACTTC. Protein product: CASVPGLAETRTYEQYF.

The chain joins TRBV12-2 to TRBJ2-7; the table gives TRBD1 as D, unverified against the DNA. TRBV12-2 is designated a pseudogene. The length of the CDR3 is 16 residues. The CDR3 here is CASRLALRGTHYEQYF. As DNA, the CDR3 is TGTGCAAGTCGCTTAGCGTTGAGGGGGACGCACTACGAGCAGTACTTC.

This clone was picked up one time. V usage is TRBV6-5 and J usage is TRBJ1-4; no clear D. CDR3 length equals 12 residues. Germline CDR1 reads MNHEY; CDR2 reads SVGAGI. Trimming cost V 5 bases and J 12 bases, with 13 bases left between them. CDR3 sequence reads: CASSEIRVQLFF. CDR3 DNA sequence: TGTGCCAGCAGTGAAATTCGGGTTCAACTGTTTTTT.

Note on this clone: Other DNA sequences in this sample translate to the same CDR3. The DNA for the CDR3 is TGTGCCAGCAGCCAAGGCGACAGCTACGAGCAGTACTTC. It encodes CASSQGDSYEQYF. The V and J genes are TRBV4-2 and TRBJ2-7; D may be TRBD1 (5 bases). CDR1 and CDR2 (germline): LGHNA, YNFKEQ. V lost 1 base to trimming and J lost 3 bases, with 7 bases between them. The CDR3 is 13 amino acids.

The V call is TRBV7-9, the J call TRBJ2-5, with D possibly TRBD2 on 6 matching bases. With 3 bases removed from V and 5 bases from J, the gap between germline ends came to 10 bases. From germline, CDR1 is SEHNR and CDR2 FQNEAQ (reference sequence). The CDR3 length is 13 residues. This chain's CDR3 is CASSLEGLETQYF. The CDR3 DNA is TGTGCCAGCAGCTTGGAGGGGCTGGAGACCCAGTACTTC. The full variable domain, rest sourced from reference TRBV7-9 and TRBJ2-5, is DTGVSQNPRHKITKRGQNVTFRCDPISEHNRLYWYRQTLGQGPEFLTYFQNEAQLEKSRLLSDRFSAERPKGSFSTLEIQRTEQGDSAMYLCASSLEGLETQYFGPGTRLLVL.

CDR3 amino acids: CASSEWGQGDNSPLHF. DNA of the CDR3: TGTGCCAGCAGTGAATGGGGGCAGGGAGATAATTCACCCCTCCACTTT. The chain is built from TRBV2 and TRBJ1-6; weak D call: TRBD1 (6 bases). The germline V and J ends were trimmed by 2 bases and 5 bases, with 13 bases remaining between them. This CDR3 has 16 amino acids. Germline CDR1 is SNHLY and CDR2 is FYNNEI. Together with reference TRBV2 and TRBJ1-6, the CDR3 gives the full variable domain: EPEVTQTPSHQVTQMGQEVILRCVPISNHLYFYWYRQILGQKVEFLVSFYNNEISEKSEIFDDQFSVERPDGSNFTLKIRSTKLEDSAMYFCASSEWGQGDNSPLHFGNGTRLTVT.

This clone was counted once. This chain uses TRBV2 with TRBJ2-3; 7 bases agree with TRBD2. The CDR3 is made up of 18 amino acids. CDR1 and CDR2 from the germline V gene are SNHLY and FYNNEI. V gave up 6 bases and J gave up 0 bases; unmatched junction bases: 15. This CDR3 reads CASSELTPGGRSTDTQYF. In DNA form, the CDR3 reads TGTGCCAGCAGCGAACTAACACCCGGCGGGAGAAGCACAGATACGCAGTATTTT. Full variable domain (missing parts from reference TRBV2 and TRBJ2-3): EPEVTQTPSHQVTQMGQEVILRCVPISNHLYFYWYRQILGQKVEFLVSFYNNEISEKSEIFDDQFSVERPDGSNFTLKIRSTKLEDSAMYFCASSELTPGGRSTDTQYFGPGTRLTVL.

This clone was counted a single time. The J gene is TRBJ1-5, the V gene TRBV28; 11 nucleotides line up with TRBD1. This CDR3 region has 15 residues. V was pared by 6 bases and J by 15 bases, with 16 bases of the junction left unmatched. Germline CDR1 MDHEN, CDR2 SYDVKM. CDR3 nucleotide sequence: TGTGCCAGCAGCCTTGGGGGGACAGGGGGGGAAAAATTGCATTTT. Its translation: CASSLGGTGGEKLHF. Variable domain in full (rest from reference TRBV28 and TRBJ1-5): DVKVTQSSRYLVKRTGEKVFLECVQDMDHENMFWYRQDPGLGLRLIYFSYDVKMKEKGDIPEGYSVSREKKERFSLILESASTNQTSMYLCASSLGGTGGEKLHFGDGTRLSIL.

The chain has TRBV11-2 and TRBJ2-7; 7 nucleotides agree with TRBD1. Germline values: CDR1 SGHAT, CDR2 FQNNGV. V lost 5 bases and J lost 0; bases outside the gene matches: 13. The CDR3 is 17 residues long. Here the CDR3 reads CASSALGKGGSSYEQYF. The CDR3 DNA sequence: TGTGCCAGCAGCGCATTGGGTAAAGGGGGCAGCTCCTACGAGCAGTACTTC.

The V gene is TRBV5-1, the J gene TRBJ1-3, with a weak D call TRBD1 (5 bases). Germline loops: CDR1 SGHRS, CDR2 YFSETQ. The CDR3 spans 16 residues. V was cut by 0 bases and J by 5 bases, with 15 bases left in between. As DNA, the CDR3 is TGCGCCAGCAGCTTGGGTGGTGGTCAGGGAAGAAACACCATATATTTT. Its translation is CASSLGGGQGRNTIYF.

CDR3 coding DNA: TGCGCCAGCAGCCAAGATTTTATTAGAGGAGACGAAGTTTCACCCCTCCACTTT. This translates into CASSQDFIRGDEVSPLHF. This chain uses TRBV4-3 with TRBJ1-6, with no clear D. Looked up from germline, CDR1 is LGHNA and CDR2 is YSLEER. Deletions cut 0 bases from V and 9 bases from J, with 21 bases between. The CDR3 contains 18 residues.

V and J are TRBV5-6 and TRBJ1-1; 11 bases line up with TRBD1. The CDR3 covers 14 residues. J gave up 4 bases and V 3 bases, and 2 bases lay outside the gene matches. Germline CDR1 SGHDT, CDR2 YYEEEE. Here the CDR3 reads CASSWDRGGTEAFF. DNA of the CDR3: TGTGCCAGCAGCTGGGACAGGGGGGGCACTGAAGCTTTCTTT.

V gene TRBV5-4 combines with J gene TRBJ1-6; the match to TRBD1 covers 9 bases. V shed 4 bases and J 8 bases; nucleotides not matched to a gene: 4. The CDR3 extends over 14 amino acids. Germline values: CDR1 SGHNT, CDR2 YYREEE (reference sequence). CDR3 in amino acids: CASSPRQGDSPLHF. The DNA of the CDR3 is TGTGCCAGCAGCCCAAGACAGGGGGATTCACCCCTCCACTTT.

In nucleotides, the CDR3 is TGTGCCAGCAGGACGGACACAGCGAACACCGGGGAGCTGTTTTTT. Protein product: CASRTDTANTGELFF. V gene TRBV28 combines with J gene TRBJ2-2; possibly TRBD1 for D (5 bases). Trimming stripped 6 bases from V and 0 bases from J, with 11 bases between. In germline, CDR1 is MDHEN, CDR2 SYDVKM. This CDR3 has 15 residues.

This chain joins TRBV5-1 and TRBJ2-1; tentatively, D is TRBD1 (6 bases). The CDR3 totals 13 residues. Trimming shortened V by 4 bases and J by 4 bases, and 9 bases separated the two germline ends. Looked up from germline, CDR1 is SGHRS and CDR2 is YFSETQ. The CDR3 sequence: CASSTGQYNEQFF. DNA of the CDR3: TGCGCCAGCAGCACCGGACAGTACAATGAGCAGTTCTTC.

The rearrangement links TRBV2 to TRBJ2-1, with TRBD1 matching 9 bases. The germline V gene has CDR1 SNHLY and CDR2 FYNNEI. V shed 3 bases and J 9 bases; nucleotides not matched to a gene: 9. The CDR3 is 15 residues long. In DNA, the CDR3 is TGTGCCAGCAGTGACGCCGGGACAGGGAGCCGTGAGCAGTTCTTC. Amino acid sequence: CASSDAGTGSREQFF.

The CDR3, as DNA: TGTGCCAGCAGCTTAGTAAGAGGCAGGGAGGGTTCACCCCTCCACTTT. It codes for CASSLVRGREGSPLHF. The chain is built from TRBV7-9 and TRBJ1-6; a possible D gene is TRBD1 (5 bases). Looked up from germline, CDR1 is SEHNR and CDR2 is FQNEAQ (reference sequence). The V gene lost 1 base and the J gene lost 9 bases, with 16 bases spanning the gap. This CDR3 has 16 amino acids.

The chain combines TRBV7-9 with TRBJ1-1; 7 positions match TRBD1. The junction had 8 bases not matched to a gene; V was cut back by 5 bases and J by 2 bases. The CDR3 sequence is 15 residues long. Germline assignment: CDR1 SEHNR and CDR2 FQNEAQ (reference sequence). The CDR3 nucleotides are TGTGCCAGCAGCACGGGACAGACCGTTAACACTGAAGCTTTCTTT. Amino acids: CASSTGQTVNTEAFF.

This clone was observed a handful of times. The rearrangement joins TRBV27 to TRBJ1-1; 10 nucleotides align to TRBD1. Germline-derived CDR1 and CDR2 are MNHEY and SMNVEV (reference sequence). V lost 3 bases, J lost 0 bases, and 4 bases stayed unmatched. CDR3 length: 16 amino acids. The CDR3 sequence is CASSLGTGVMNTEAFF. The DNA for the CDR3 is TGTGCCAGCAGTTTGGGGACAGGGGTCATGAACACTGAAGCTTTCTTT.

This clone appeared once. The chain is built from TRBV2 and TRBJ1-5; no definite D call. This CDR3 is 18 amino acids long. V lost 1 base and J lost 0, with 16 bases in between. Germline V gene lookup returns CDR1 SNHLY and CDR2 FYNNEI. The CDR3 sequence is CASSEGRSGFYSNQPQHF. CDR3 coding DNA: TGTGCCAGCAGTGAAGGGAGGAGCGGATTTTATAGCAATCAGCCCCAGCATTTT.

The rearrangement uses TRBV7-8 and TRBJ2-5; TRBD2 agrees at 9 bases. Losses at the gene ends were 5 bases for V and 3 bases for J; bases not matched to a gene: 7. The CDR3 spans 15 residues. Germline CDR1 is SGHVS and CDR2 is FQNEAQ. CDR3 protein: CASSQMTSGKETQYF. Written as DNA, the CDR3 is TGTGCCAGCAGCCAGATGACTAGCGGAAAAGAGACCCAGTACTTC.

This clone was recorded once. The genes are TRBV6-5 and TRBJ2-5; 8 bases fit TRBD2. This CDR3 region has 15 residues. Germline V gene lookup returns CDR1 MNHEY and CDR2 SVGAGI. V gave up 6 bases and J gave up 4 bases; unmatched junction bases: 10. CDR3 in DNA: TGTGCCAGCAGACTCCCGAGCGGGAGAAGAGAGACCCAGTACTTC. It translates to CASRLPSGRRETQYF.

The gene calls are TRBV7-2 and TRBJ2-7; no reliable D call. From germline, CDR1 is SGHTA and CDR2 FQGNSA. The V gene lost 1 base and the J gene lost 6 bases, with 7 bases spanning the gap. CDR3 length equals 12 residues. CDR3 sequence (DNA): TGTGCCAGCAGCTTAGACGTCGGCGAGCAGTACTTC. It yields the protein CASSLDVGEQYF.

This chain joins TRBV6-6 and TRBJ1-2; 8 positions match TRBD1. V gave up 4 bases and J gave up 0 bases; unmatched junction bases: 4. CDR1 is MNHNY and CDR2 is SVGAGI in the germline V gene (reference sequence). This CDR3 region has 15 residues. CDR3 coding DNA: TGTGCCAGCAGTTGGGGGACAGGTGCTAACTATGGCTACACCTTC. Translation: CASSWGTGANYGYTF.

This clone was recorded once. The chain is built from TRBV30 and TRBJ1-5; tentative D call: TRBD1 (6 bases). The CDR3 length is 15 residues. Germline V CDR1 and CDR2: GTSNPN, SVGIG (reference sequence). Between the trimmed V and J ends, which lost 0 bases and 5 bases, there was a span of 14 bases. CDR3 in DNA: TGTGCCTGGAGTGTAAGGGGGTTCAGAGATCAGCCCCAGCATTTT. It yields the protein CAWSVRGFRDQPQHF.

The V and J genes are TRBV4-1 and TRBJ1-1; D unclear. The V gene lost 4 bases and the J gene lost 5 bases, with 11 bases spanning the gap. This CDR3 contains 13 residues. Germline-derived CDR1 and CDR2 are MGHRA and YSYEKL. CDR3 DNA sequence: TGCGCCAGCAGCCGACCGGGAGGGACTGAAGCTTTCTTT. Protein: CASSRPGGTEAFF.

The chain joins TRBV7-9 to TRBJ2-2; 14 bases agree with TRBD2. From germline, CDR1 is SEHNR and CDR2 FQNEAQ (reference sequence). V lost 5 bases and J lost 3; bases outside the gene matches: 5. This CDR3 has 17 residues. The DNA for the CDR3 is TGTGCCAGCAGCCCGGGACTAGCGGGGGCCTACACCGGGGAGCTGTTTTTT. The encoded protein is CASSPGLAGAYTGELFF. Supplemented by reference TRBV7-9 and TRBJ2-2, the full variable domain reads DTGVSQNPRHKITKRGQNVTFRCDPISEHNRLYWYRQTLGQGPEFLTYFQNEAQLEKSRLLSDRFSAERPKGSFSTLEIQRTEQGDSAMYLCASSPGLAGAYTGELFFGEGSRLTVL.